This T cell receptor beta chain is from a study of technical replicates of blood from several donors. Method: immunoSEQ multiplex PCR; TCRdb's copy keeps in-frame clones and lacks some. Here the sample spans about 98,000 clones, around 95% being singletons. CDR3 length: 14 residues. Between the trimmed V and J ends, which lost 1 base and 1 base, there was a span of 9 bases. Germline CDR1 is SGHRS and CDR2 is YFSETQ. This chain joins TRBV5-1 and TRBJ2-7; D not certain. This clonotype was obtained from a human donor in good health. The sample comprised T cells isolated from PBMCs. The CDR3 coding sequence is TGCGCCAGCAGCTTGATGTCAGAATCCTACGAGCAGTACTTC. Encoded protein: CASSLMSESYEQYF.